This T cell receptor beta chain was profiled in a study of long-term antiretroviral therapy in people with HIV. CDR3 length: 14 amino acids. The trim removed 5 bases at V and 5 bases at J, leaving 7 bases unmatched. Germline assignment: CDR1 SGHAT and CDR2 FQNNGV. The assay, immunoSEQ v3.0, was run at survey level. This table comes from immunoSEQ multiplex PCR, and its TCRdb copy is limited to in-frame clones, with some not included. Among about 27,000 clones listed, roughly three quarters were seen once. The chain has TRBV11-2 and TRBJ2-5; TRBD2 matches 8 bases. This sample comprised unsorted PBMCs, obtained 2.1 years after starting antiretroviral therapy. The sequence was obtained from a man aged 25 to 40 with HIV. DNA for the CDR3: TGTGCCAGCAGCCTACGGGGCGGGAGGGAGACCCAGTACTTC. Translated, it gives CASSLRGGRETQYF.